Following are 9 T cell receptor beta chains from one sample sequenced in a study of cytomegalovirus exposure and HLA in healthy donors. Produced via immunoSEQ multiplex PCR; TCRdb's table is partial and in-frame only. This table has 100,000 to 150,000 clones, approximately 95% appearing once. Sequenced material: PBMCs. These receptors were collected from a man younger than 35 in good health and CMV-seronegative.

V and J are TRBV7-2 and TRBJ1-1; 8 bases are a match to TRBD1. After removal of 5 bases from V and 5 bases from J, the junction contained 7 bases not matched to a gene. Per the germline V gene, CDR1 is SGHTA and CDR2 is FQGNSA. The CDR3 length is 14 residues. In DNA form, the CDR3 reads TGTGCCAGCAGCGGACAGGGCCCGGGGACTGAAGCTTTCTTT. It translates to CASSGQGPGTEAFF. The full variable domain, its missing parts supplied by reference TRBV7-2 and TRBJ1-1, is GAGVSQSPSNKVTEKGKDVELRCDPISGHTALYWYRQSLGQGLEFLIYFQGNSAPDKSGLPSDRFSAERTGGSVSTLTIQRTQQEDSAVYLCASSGQGPGTEAFFGQGTRLTVV.

This clone was seen a few times. J is TRBJ1-2 and V is TRBV5-1; unclear D gene. CDR3 length: 15 residues. With 2 bases removed from V and 3 bases from J, the gap between germline ends came to 14 bases. The V gene's germline CDR1 is SGHRS and CDR2 YFSETQ. CDR3 protein: CASSLALEGDYGYTF. In nucleotides, the CDR3 is TGCGCCAGCAGCTTAGCCCTGGAGGGTGACTATGGCTACACCTTC.

In nucleotides, the CDR3 is TGTGCCAGCAGCTTATCCCTCCAGGGGAGTGAGCAGTTCTTC. It specifies CASSLSLQGSEQFF. V usage is TRBV7-3 and J usage is TRBJ2-1, with a tentative D call TRBD1 (6 bases). V was pared by 2 bases and J by 9 bases, with 14 bases between. This CDR3 has 14 amino acids. Germline values: CDR1 SGHTA, CDR2 FQGTGA.

This clone was counted once. J is TRBJ1-2 and V is TRBV7-3, with TRBD1 matching over 12 bases. The CDR3 has 16 residues. J lost 7 bases, V lost 1 base, and 7 bases had no gene match. The germline gives CDR1 SGHTA, CDR2 FQGTGA. The CDR3 sequence is CASSLMGTGGAGGYTF. In DNA form, the CDR3 reads TGTGCCAGCAGCTTAATGGGGACAGGGGGCGCCGGTGGCTACACCTTC.

The chain employs TRBV4-2 and TRBJ2-3, with TRBD2 identical over 8 bases. V was pared by 1 base and J by 6 bases, with 12 bases of the junction left unmatched. Germline CDR1 reads LGHNA; CDR2 reads YNFKEQ. This CDR3 spans 17 amino acids. The DNA of the CDR3 is TGTGCCAGCAGCCAAGTAGACGTAGCGGGATGGGAGGATACGCAGTATTTT. It yields the protein CASSQVDVAGWEDTQYF.

V usage is TRBV19 and J usage is TRBJ1-2; TRBD1 matches 7 bases. V shed 0 bases and J 6 bases; nucleotides not matched to a gene: 10. The V gene's germline CDR1 is LNHDA and CDR2 SQIVND (reference sequence). This CDR3 has 16 residues. In DNA, the CDR3 is TGTGCCAGTAGTATAGACCCCCGAGGGACAGAACATGGCTACACCTTC. It is translated as CASSIDPRGTEHGYTF.

The chain links TRBV2 to TRBJ1-2; 8 bases agree with TRBD1. V trimming: 6 bases; J trimming: 3 bases; junction bases outside the gene matches: 3. Germline lookup yields CDR1 SNHLY and CDR2 FYNNEI. CDR3 length: 13 residues. The CDR3 is CASSADRDYGYTF. DNA of the CDR3: TGTGCCAGCAGCGCGGACAGGGACTATGGCTACACCTTC.

The chain combines TRBV7-2 with TRBJ2-4; D call uncertain. Germline lookup yields CDR1 SGHTA and CDR2 FQGNSA. V was shortened by 1 base and J by 7 bases, with 11 bases between the two germline ends. CDR3 length: 14 residues. CDR3 loop: CASSLETFNNIQYF. CDR3 in DNA: TGTGCCAGCAGCTTAGAAACATTTAATAACATTCAGTACTTC.

Points on this clone: The germline gene is not matched at one end of the junction; a read error may be the cause. The genes are TRBV29-1 and TRBJ2-7; 10 positions match TRBD1. From germline, CDR1 is SQVTM and CDR2 ANQGSEA. The CDR3 is 13 amino acids. CDR3 region: CSVSGTGAAVESF. The CDR3 DNA sequence: TGCAGCGTTTCCGGGACAGGGGCCGCAGTGGAGAGCTTC.